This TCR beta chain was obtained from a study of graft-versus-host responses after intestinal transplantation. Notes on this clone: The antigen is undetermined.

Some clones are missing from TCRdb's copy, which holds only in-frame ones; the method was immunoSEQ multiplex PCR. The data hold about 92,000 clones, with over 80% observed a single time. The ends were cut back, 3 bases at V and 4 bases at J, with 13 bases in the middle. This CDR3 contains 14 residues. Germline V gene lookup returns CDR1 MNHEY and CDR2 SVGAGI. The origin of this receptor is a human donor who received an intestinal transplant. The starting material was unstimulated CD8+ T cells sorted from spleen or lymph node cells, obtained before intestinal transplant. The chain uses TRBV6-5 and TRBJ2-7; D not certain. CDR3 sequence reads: CASSYSDPSYEQYF. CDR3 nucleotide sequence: TGTGCCAGCAGTTATTCGGACCCATCGTACGAGCAGTACTTC.